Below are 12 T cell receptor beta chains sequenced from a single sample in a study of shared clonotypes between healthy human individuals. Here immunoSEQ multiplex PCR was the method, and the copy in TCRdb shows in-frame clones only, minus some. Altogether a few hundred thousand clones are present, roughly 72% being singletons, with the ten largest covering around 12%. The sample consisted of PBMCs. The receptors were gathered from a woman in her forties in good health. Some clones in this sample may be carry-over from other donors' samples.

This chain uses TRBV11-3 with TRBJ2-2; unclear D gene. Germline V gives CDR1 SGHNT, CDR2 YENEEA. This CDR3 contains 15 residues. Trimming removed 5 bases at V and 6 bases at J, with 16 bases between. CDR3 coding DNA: TGTGCCAGCAGCCCCCGGCCGGCTGGTCCCGGGGAGCTGTTTTTT. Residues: CASSPRPAGPGELFF.

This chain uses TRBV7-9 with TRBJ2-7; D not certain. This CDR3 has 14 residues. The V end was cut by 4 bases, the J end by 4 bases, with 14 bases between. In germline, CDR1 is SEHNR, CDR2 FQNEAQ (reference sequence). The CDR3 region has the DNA TGTGCCAGCAGCTCCTTCTGGGCGCCGTACGAGCAGTACTTC. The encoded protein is CASSSFWAPYEQYF.

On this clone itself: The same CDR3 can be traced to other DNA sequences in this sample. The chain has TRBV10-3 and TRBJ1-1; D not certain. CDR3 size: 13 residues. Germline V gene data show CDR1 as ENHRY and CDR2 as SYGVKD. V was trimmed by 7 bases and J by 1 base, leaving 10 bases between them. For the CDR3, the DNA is TGTGCCATCAATCCCGACCGGAACACTGAAGCTTTCTTT. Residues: CAINPDRNTEAFF.

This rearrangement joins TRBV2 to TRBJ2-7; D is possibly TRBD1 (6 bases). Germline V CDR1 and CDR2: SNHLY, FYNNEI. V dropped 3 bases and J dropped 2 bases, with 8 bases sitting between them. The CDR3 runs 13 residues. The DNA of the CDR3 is TGTGCCAGCAGTGATAAGGGGGCCTACGAGCAGTACTTC. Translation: CASSDKGAYEQYF.

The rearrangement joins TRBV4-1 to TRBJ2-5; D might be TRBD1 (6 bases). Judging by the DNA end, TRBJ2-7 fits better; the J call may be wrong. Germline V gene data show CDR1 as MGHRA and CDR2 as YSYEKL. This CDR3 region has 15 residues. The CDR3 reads CASSQVQGLFYEQYF. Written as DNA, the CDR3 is TGCGCCAGCAGCCAAGTACAGGGTCTATTTTACGAGCAGTACTTC.

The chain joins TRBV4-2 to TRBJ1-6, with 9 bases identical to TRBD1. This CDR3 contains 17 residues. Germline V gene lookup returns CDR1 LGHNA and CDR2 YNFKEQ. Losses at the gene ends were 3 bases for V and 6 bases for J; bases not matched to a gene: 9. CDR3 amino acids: CASSHFLQGASNSPLHF. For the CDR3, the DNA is TGTGCCAGCAGCCACTTCTTACAGGGGGCTAGTAATTCACCCCTCCACTTT.

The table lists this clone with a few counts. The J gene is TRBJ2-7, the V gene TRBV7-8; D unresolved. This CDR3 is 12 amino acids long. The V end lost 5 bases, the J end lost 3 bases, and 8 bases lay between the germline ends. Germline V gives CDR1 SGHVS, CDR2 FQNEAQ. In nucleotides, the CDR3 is TGTGCCAGCAGCCGTGACAACTACGAGCAGTACTTC. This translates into CASSRDNYEQYF.

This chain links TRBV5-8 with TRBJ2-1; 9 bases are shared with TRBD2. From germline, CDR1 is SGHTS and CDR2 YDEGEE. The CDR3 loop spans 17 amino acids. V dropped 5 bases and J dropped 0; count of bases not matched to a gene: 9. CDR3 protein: CASRHGLAQSSYNEQFF. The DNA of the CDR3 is TGTGCCAGCAGACACGGACTAGCGCAGTCCTCCTACAATGAGCAGTTCTTC.

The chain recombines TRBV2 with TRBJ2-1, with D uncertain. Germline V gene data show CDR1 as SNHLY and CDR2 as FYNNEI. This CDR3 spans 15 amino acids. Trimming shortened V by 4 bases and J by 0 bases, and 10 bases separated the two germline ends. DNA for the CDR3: TGTGCCAGCAGTGCTCAGGCGAGCTCCTACAATGAGCAGTTCTTC. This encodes CASSAQASSYNEQFF.

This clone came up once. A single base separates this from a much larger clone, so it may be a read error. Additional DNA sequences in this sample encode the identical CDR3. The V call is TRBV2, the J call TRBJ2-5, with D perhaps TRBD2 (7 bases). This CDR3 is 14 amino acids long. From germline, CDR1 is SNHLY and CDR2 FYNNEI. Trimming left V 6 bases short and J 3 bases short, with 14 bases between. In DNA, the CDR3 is TGTGCCAGCAGCGGGAGGACAGTCAAAGAGACCCAGTACTTC. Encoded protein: CASSGRTVKETQYF.

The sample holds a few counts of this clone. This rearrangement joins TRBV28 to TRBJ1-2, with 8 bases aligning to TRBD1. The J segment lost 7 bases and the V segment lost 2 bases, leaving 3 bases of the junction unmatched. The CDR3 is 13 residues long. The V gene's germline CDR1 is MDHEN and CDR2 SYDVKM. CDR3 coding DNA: TGTGCCAGCAGTTTACTCAGGGGGCCTGGCTACACCTTC. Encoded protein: CASSLLRGPGYTF.

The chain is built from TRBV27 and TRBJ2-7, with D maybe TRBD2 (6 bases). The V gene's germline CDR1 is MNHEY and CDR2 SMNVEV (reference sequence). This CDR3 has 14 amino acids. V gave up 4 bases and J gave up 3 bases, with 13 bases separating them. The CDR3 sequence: CASSYGGPDYEQYF. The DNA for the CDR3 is TGTGCCAGCAGTTATGGAGGGCCGGACTACGAGCAGTACTTC.